This T cell receptor beta chain was captured in a study of T cells in tuberculosis. Study context: Sequenced TCRs come from CD1B-GMM tetramer-binding T cells. Whole-study results and caveats: A GMM-specific repertoire classifier reached 75% to 90% accuracy, AUROC roughly 0.87. Smaller distances to GMM-specific TCRs suggested their expansion in active tuberculosis.

V was pared by 8 bases and J by 2 bases, with 16 bases between. This CDR3 has 14 amino acids. Germline CDR1 MNHEY, CDR2 SVGAGI. Each clinical donor contributed on average approximately 99,000 T cells from unsorted cryopreserved PBMC. The assay was immunoSEQ multiplex PCR, and TCRdb's table has in-frame clones only and misses some. The sample carries about 36,000 clones, nearly 95% recorded once. Concerning this clone: Its antigen is currently unknown.

The chain has TRBV6-5 and TRBJ2-7, with D possibly being TRBD2 (6 bases). This sequence was found in a donor between 10 and 35 years old with latent tuberculosis or without tuberculosis infection. Input material: PBMCs. CDR3 sequence: CASQRGRTTYEQYF. The CDR3 region has the DNA TGTGCCAGCCAACGGGGGAGAACAACCTACGAGCAGTACTTC.